The 3 T cell receptor beta chains reported below all come from one sample, sequenced in a study of blood T cell repertoires in COVID-19. The data were produced by immunoSEQ multiplex PCR, yet TCRdb's version contains in-frame clones alone and is incomplete. Of around 400,000 clones listed, around 87% are singletons. Input material: peripheral blood. These receptors were obtained from a woman in her thirties with COVID-19, enrolled during active disease.

CDR3 protein: CASSLGVTYGYTF. Written as DNA, the CDR3 is TGTGCCAGCAGCTTAGGGGTTACCTATGGCTACACCTTC. The chain recombines TRBV5-5 with TRBJ1-2, with D tentatively TRBD1 (5 bases). The germline V and J ends were trimmed by 2 bases and 4 bases, with 9 bases remaining between them. This CDR3 contains 13 residues. Per the germline V gene, CDR1 is SGHKS and CDR2 is YYEKEE (reference sequence).

The chain has TRBV6-6 and TRBJ2-7; 7 nucleotides line up with TRBD1. Trimming cost V 8 bases and J 0 bases; bases outside gene matches: 7. Germline CDR1 and CDR2: MNHNY and SVGAGI (reference sequence). The CDR3 sequence is 14 residues long. CDR3: CASRPGQSSYEQYF. The CDR3 coding sequence is TGTGCCAGCCGACCGGGACAGAGCTCCTACGAGCAGTACTTC.

The rearrangement uses TRBV19 and TRBJ1-4, with no clear D. The CDR3 spans 13 residues. CDR1 and CDR2 from the germline V gene are LNHDA and SQIVND (reference sequence). The ends were cut back, 7 bases at V and 5 bases at J, with 11 bases in the middle. The CDR3, as DNA: TGTGCCAGTAACCTAGGAGGGAATGAAAAACTGTTTTTT. Its protein product is CASNLGGNEKLFF.